This entry lists 10 T cell receptor beta chains sequenced from one sample in a study of tumor-infiltrating lymphocytes in primary liver carcinoma. From about 0.45 ug total RNA, TCR beta cDNA was generated with a primer in the constant region. Libraries for TCR beta were built through three nested multiplex PCR rounds, which together made up a slightly modified ARM-PCR procedure. Two initial PCR rounds of about 11 cycles each paired TRBV1-TRBV30 forward primers with a C-beta reverse primer. TCRdb fed the multiplex PCR reads into MiXCR, producing one record per CDR3 protein. In the table there are 50,000 to 60,000 distinct CDR3 sequences, about 80% of which are singletons. Unsorted bulk tissue of roughly 18-31 mg yielded co-extracted RNA and DNA. Material for sequencing was liver tumor tissue from sampling region 5. Sample subset: tumor region T5, tumor centre. The receptors derive from a man aged 40-55 years with primary liver carcinoma and hepatitis B virus infection.

With regard to this clonotype: A much larger clone is a single base away; this may be a read error. The V and J genes are TRBV11-2 and TRBJ2-1; D gene unclear. Germline CDR1 reads SGHAT; CDR2 reads FQNNGV. This CDR3 has 13 amino acids. This CDR3 reads CAGSLEASWSQFF. CDR3 DNA sequence: TGTGCCGGCAGCTTAGAGGCTAGTTGGTCGCAGTTCTTC.

The V gene is TRBV28, the J gene TRBJ2-7, with 7 positions matching TRBD1. Trimming removed 6 bases from V and 6 bases from J; junction bases left unmatched: 11. CDR1 and CDR2 (germline): MDHEN, SYDVKM. The CDR3 is 14 amino acids. As DNA, the CDR3 is TGTGCCAGCAGCTTGGGACAGTTTGCGGGCGAGCAGTACTTC. Translated, it gives CASSLGQFAGEQYF.

This clonotype showed up many times. V usage is TRBV6-1 and J usage is TRBJ2-7, with 9 bases fitting TRBD1. This CDR3 is built from 14 residues. V dropped 4 bases and J dropped 2; count of bases not matched to a gene: 3. Germline lookup yields CDR1 MNHNS and CDR2 SASEGT. CDR3 sequence reads: CASSAGQGAYEQYF. The CDR3 DNA sequence: TGTGCCAGCAGTGCGGGACAGGGAGCCTACGAGCAGTACTTC.

The chain recombines TRBV30 with TRBJ2-7; 9 bases are shared with TRBD2. Trimming at V came to 2 bases and at J to 12 bases, leaving 17 bases not matched to a gene. There are 15 residues in the CDR3. The germline V gene has CDR1 GTSNPN and CDR2 SVGIG (reference sequence). This CDR3 is CAWSIGTSPAYERYF. Written as DNA, the CDR3 is TGTGCCTGGAGTATCGGGACTAGCCCCGCCTACGAACGGTACTTC.

A word on this clonotype: One end of the junction fails to match germline, which may point to a read error. The rearrangement uses TRBV19 and TRBJ2-1, with TRBD2 matching 10 bases. The CDR3 sequence is 13 residues long. Looked up from germline, CDR1 is LNHDA and CDR2 is SQIVND (reference sequence). CDR3 sequence: CVSSTRTSGFQFF. The CDR3 DNA reads TGTGTCAGTAGTACTCGGACTAGCGGCTTCCAGTTCTTC. The full variable domain, its missing parts supplied by reference TRBV19 and TRBJ2-1, is DGGITQSPKYLFRKEGQNVTLSCEQNLNHDAMYWYRQDPGQGLRLIYYSQIVNDFQKGDIAEGYSVSREKKESFPLTVTSAQKNPTAFYLCVSSTRTSGFQFFGPGTRLTVL.

This clonotype was seen at least ten times. This chain uses TRBV7-7 with TRBJ2-5; D is perhaps TRBD2 (5 bases). Germline V gene data show CDR1 as SSHAT and CDR2 as FNYEAQ (reference sequence). The ends were cut back, 5 bases at V and 5 bases at J, with 12 bases in the middle. This CDR3 comprises 13 residues. CDR3 nucleotide sequence: TGTGCCAGCAGCCGCACTAGTTGGGAGACCCAGTACTTC. Protein: CASSRTSWETQYF.

In this sample, this clonotype is medium-sized. The junction departs from the called germline gene at one end, perhaps through a read error. J is TRBJ2-6 and V is TRBV4-2; 11 positions agree with TRBD2. In germline, CDR1 is LGHNA, CDR2 YNFKEQ. The CDR3 is 18 residues long. In DNA, the CDR3 is TGTGCCAACAGCCAAGTTGGGACTAGCGGTTCTGGGGCCAACGTCCTGACTTTC. Translated, it gives CANSQVGTSGSGANVLTF.

In the case of this clonotype: A junction boundary mismatches the germline segment, possibly from a read error. The chain recombines TRBV4-1 with TRBJ1-3; D is undetermined. The V gene's germline CDR1 is MGHRA and CDR2 YSYEKL. The CDR3 covers 16 residues. CDR3 sequence (DNA): TGCGCCACCAGTCAAGATATGAGTTCCTCTGGAAACACCATGTATTTT. Its protein product is CATSQDMSSSGNTMYF.

Note on this clonotype: No conserved phenylalanine or tryptophan ends this CDR3, so it is likely a read error. The V and J genes are TRBV4-2 and TRBJ2-2; D ambiguous. CDR3 length: 14 residues. The germline V gene encodes CDR1 LGHNA and CDR2 YNFKEQ. The CDR3 bases are TGTGCCAGTAGCCCGGAACGTTTCACCGGGGAGCTGTTTCTT. This codes for CASSPERFTGELFL.

The chain uses TRBV10-3 and TRBJ1-2; D is undetermined. The germline V gene encodes CDR1 ENHRY and CDR2 SYGVKD. The CDR3 length is 13 residues. CDR3 coding DNA: TGTGTCAACAGTGAAACTTCCCACTATGGCTACACCTTC. The encoded protein is CVNSETSHYGYTF.